The rows below give T cell receptor beta chains drawn from one sample of a study of blood T cell repertoires in COVID-19. Clones were read by immunoSEQ multiplex PCR, and TCRdb kept only the in-frame ones, dropping some. The sample has around 120,000 clones; 88% are singletons. Source material: peripheral blood. The origin of the receptors is a woman aged 50 to 60 with active or convalescent COVID-19. CDR3s include the opening cysteine and the closing phenylalanine or tryptophan. D genes are given only for firm matches. Part of the rows lack a size; the others show once, few, many or a class for expanded clones.

d_call clone_size j_call v_call cdr3_nt cdr3_aa
NA NA TRBJ1-3 TRBV14 TGTGCCAGCAGCCAGGGAGCCACCATATATTTT CASSQGATIYF
TRBD1 NA TRBJ1-1 TRBV28 TGTGCCAGCAGTCGTGTGGGACAGAAGATAAGAGGGAAGAGGAACACTGAAGCTTTCTTT CASSRVGQKIRGKRNTEAFF
TRBD1 few TRBJ1-1 TRBV28 TGTGCCAGCAGTCCAATAGGACAGGACCAAGCTTTCTTT CASSPIGQDQAFF
TRBD1 once TRBJ2-3 TRBV11-2 TGTGCCAGCAGCTTGGTTTACCCGGACAGGGGCGTTGATACGCAGTATTTT CASSLVYPDRGVDTQYF
TRBD2 NA TRBJ2-5 TRBV9 TGTGCCAGCAGCGTCGAGGGGCGGGAGCGGGAGACCCAGTACTTC CASSVEGRERETQYF
NA NA TRBJ2-5 TRBV13 TGTGCCAGCAGCTTAGGCGGACAGAACCAAGAGACCCAGTACTTC CASSLGGQNQETQYF
TRBD1 NA TRBJ1-6 TRBV19 TGTGCCAGTAGTGTGACAGGGGATAATTCACCCCTCCACTTT CASSVTGDNSPLHF
NA NA TRBJ1-3 TRBV7-2 TGTGCCAGCAGCAACCCTCCCCCGGGGAGAGGAGTTAACACCATATATTTT CASSNPPPGRGVNTIYF
NA NA TRBJ2-1 TRBV18 TGTGCCAGCTCACCTGGTACTAGCAACTACAATGAGCAGTTCTTC CASSPGTSNYNEQFF
TRBD1 once TRBJ1-3 TRBV3-1/TRBV3-2 TGTGCCAGCAGCCAAGGATCCGGGACAGGTGCCTCTGGAAACACCATATATTTT CASSQGSGTGASGNTIYF
TRBD1 NA TRBJ1-1 TRBV18 TGTGCCAGCTCACCTCGAAGGAACAGGGGCGCTGAAGCTTTCTTT CASSPRRNRGAEAFF
NA NA TRBJ1-1 TRBV13 TGTGCCAGCAGCCAGGTCGGGAGGGGGAACACTGAAGCTTTCTTT CASSQVGRGNTEAFF
TRBD2 NA TRBJ2-7 TRBV19 TGTGCCAGTAGAGGCGGGAGTTACGAGCAGTACTTC CASRGGSYEQYF
NA NA TRBJ1-5 TRBV23-1 TGCGCCAGCAGTCCTCAATCGGGAGACCCGCCGGGTCGGGAGCCCCAGCATTTT CASSPQSGDPPGREPQHF
TRBD1 NA TRBJ2-1 TRBV28 TGTGCCAGCAGCTGGACAGGGGGGGTCCCCTACAATGAGCAGTTCTTC CASSWTGGVPYNEQFF
NA NA TRBJ2-2 TRBV4-3 TGCGCCAGCAGCCAAGGCGTCGGGGAGCTGTTTTTT CASSQGVGELFF
TRBD1 NA TRBJ1-2 TRBV4-3 TGCGCCAGCAGGGGACAGGGGCTTGGCTACACCTTC CASRGQGLGYTF
TRBD1 NA TRBJ2-5 TRBV6-5 TGTGCCAGCAGTTACCGGACAGGGGAAGGGACCCAGTACTTC CASSYRTGEGTQYF
NA once TRBJ1-2 TRBV10-3 TGTGCCACCGTGACACAGCAGGGGTATGGCTACACCTTC CATVTQQGYGYTF
NA NA TRBJ2-3 TRBV30 TGTGCCTGGGCGGGCACAGATACGCAGTATTTT CAWAGTDTQYF
NA NA TRBJ1-2 TRBV7-9 TGTGCCAGCAGATCCTGGACAGCCCTGGATGGCTACACCTTC CASRSWTALDGYTF
NA NA TRBJ2-1 TRBV30 TGTGCCTGGAGTGTACAGGGGCTAGCGCCAACCTACAATGAGCAGTTCTTC CAWSVQGLAPTYNEQFF
NA NA TRBJ2-5 TRBV6-2/TRBV6-3 TGTGCCAGCAGTACGCGGGAGACCCAGTACTTC CASSTRETQYF
NA NA TRBJ2-7 TRBV7-2 TGTGCCAGCAGAATCAGGGGTTCCGTCTCCTACGAGCAGTACTTC CASRIRGSVSYEQYF
NA NA TRBJ2-7 TRBV3-1/TRBV3-2 TGTGCCAGCACCCCTACTGGGGCCCAAAACACCTACGAGCAGTACTTC CASTPTGAQNTYEQYF
NA NA TRBJ1-2 TRBV7-8 TGTGCCAGCAGCTTATTCCGAGGCTATGGCTACACCTTC CASSLFRGYGYTF
TRBD1 NA TRBJ1-1 TRBV18 TGTGCCAGCTCGCCGGGACAGGGGAAGAACACTGAAGCTTTCTTT CASSPGQGKNTEAFF